One TCR beta chain is described in this entry. Its antigen is still unknown. This record comes from a study of cytomegalovirus exposure and HLA in healthy donors. Study results and limitations: TCR beta chain V- and J-gene trimming was linked, in a later analysis, to a missense variant in DCLRE1C. In a later analysis, parvovirus B19, influenza, CMV and Epstein-Barr virus appeared linked to several top co-occurrence clusters.

Each of the donors was a healthy bone marrow donor. The CDR3 contains 17 residues. From germline, CDR1 is LNHNV and CDR2 YYDKDF (reference sequence). The ends were cut back, 0 bases at V and 8 bases at J, with 17 bases in the middle. PCR primers comprised 60 Vbeta and 13 Jbeta primers. The assay was immunoSEQ multiplex PCR, and TCRdb's table has in-frame clones only and misses some. The profile covers approximately 150,000 clones, with 70% to 85% appearing a single time and roughly 5.2% taken by the ten largest. The rearrangement links TRBV15 to TRBJ1-6; D remains ambiguous. Sample: PBMCs. This receptor was obtained from a man between 18 and 29 years old in good health and CMV-seronegative. DNA for the CDR3: TGTGCCACCAGCAGAGATCTCCCACTAGGGCCCCATTCACCCCTCCACTTT. Translating it yields CATSRDLPLGPHSPLHF.